The 10 T cell receptor beta chains given below trace back to one sample, sequenced in a study of beta chain features in type 1 diabetes (dated by TCRdb to 2016 to 2018). The investigation overall reported the following: In all four CD4+ subsets, TCRB CDR3 length was moderately but significantly shorter in type 1 diabetes patients.

Their specific antigens are unknown. The library was prepared using the immunoSEQ multiplex PCR assay. The entire amount of isolated RNA was reverse transcribed using the High Capacity cDNA Reverse Transcription Kit, so the sequenced TCRB transcripts were expressed ones. TCRdb re-hosts the immuneACCESS table, in-frame sequences only. Its copies lack some clones; in the studies checked, an unresolved V gene accounts for under half of them, and the cause for the rest is not known. This sample is represented by over 300,000 clones; 7% to 10% of them were singletons. 1% of the sample is taken by the ten largest. Specimen: central memory CD4+ T cells from blood. The receptors here all came from a man younger than 40 with type 1 diabetes.

This rearrangement joins TRBV23-1 to TRBJ1-1; D may be TRBD1 (6 bases). TRBV23-1 counts as an open reading frame of uncertain function. The CDR3 is made up of 17 amino acids. V was shortened by 0 bases and J by 2 bases, with 16 bases between the two germline ends. CDR3 nucleotide sequence: TGCGCCAGCAGTCAATCGTCGAGCGGACAGCTAAACACTGAAGCTTTCTTT. Protein sequence: CASSQSSSGQLNTEAFF.

This clone was seen only a few times. This chain links TRBV29-1 with TRBJ1-2; D is unresolved. In germline, CDR1 is SQVTM, CDR2 ANQGSEA. There are 14 residues in the CDR3. The V end was cut by 6 bases, the J end by 7 bases, with 21 bases between. This CDR3 reads CSVFSSASAGGYTF. CDR3 in DNA: TGCAGCGTCTTTTCTTCGGCCTCGGCGGGTGGCTACACCTTC.

Many counts were recorded for this clone. The chain carries TRBV23-1 and TRBJ1-5; unclear D gene. TRBV23-1 is known as an ORF, though its function is uncertain. Trimming took 3 bases from V and 0 from J, leaving 6 bases between them. The CDR3 is 14 residues long. This CDR3 is CASSQGSSNQPQHF. The CDR3 nucleotides read TGCGCCAGCAGTCAGGGGAGTAGCAATCAGCCCCAGCATTTT.

V usage is TRBV2 and J usage is TRBJ1-2, with TRBD1 identical over 7 bases. The J segment lost 7 bases and the V segment lost 7 bases, leaving 6 bases of the junction unmatched. CDR1 is SNHLY and CDR2 is FYNNEI in the germline V gene. This CDR3 spans 12 amino acids. CDR3 residues: CASTQGVSGYTF. CDR3 bases: TGTGCCAGCACCCAGGGGGTTAGTGGCTACACCTTC.

This clone was counted at least ten times. This chain links TRBV10-3 with TRBJ2-1; 11 nucleotides align to TRBD2. The CDR3 runs to 15 residues. Germline V gives CDR1 ENHRY, CDR2 SYGVKD. Losses at the gene ends were 3 bases for V and 7 bases for J; bases not matched to a gene: 5. DNA of the CDR3: TGTGCCATCAGTGACCCTAGCGGGGGGTTGAATGAGCAGTTCTTC. Its translation: CAISDPSGGLNEQFF.

Only a few counts were recorded for this clone. V usage is TRBV5-6 and J usage is TRBJ2-5; possible D gene TRBD1, 5 bases. CDR1 and CDR2 (germline): SGHDT, YYEEEE. The CDR3 has 14 residues. Trimming took 0 bases from V and 4 from J, leaving 10 bases between them. CDR3 nucleotide sequence: TGTGCCAGCAGCTTGGTTTCTAGGGGAGAGACCCAGTACTTC. Translated, it gives CASSLVSRGETQYF. Filled out from reference TRBV5-6 and TRBJ2-5, the complete variable domain reads DAGVTQSPTHLIKTRGQQVTLRCSPKSGHDTVSWYQQALGQGPQFIFQYYEEEERQRGNFPDRFSGHQFPNYSSELNVNALLLGDSALYLCASSLVSRGETQYFGPGTRLLVL.

The gene calls are TRBV4-2 and TRBJ1-1; unclear D gene. V was cut by 1 base and J by 7 bases, with 13 bases left in between. This CDR3 is 14 amino acids long. CDR1 and CDR2 from the germline V gene are LGHNA and YNFKEQ. The CDR3 sequence: CASSQGRLEGEAFF. The DNA for the CDR3 is TGTGCCAGCAGCCAAGGGAGGCTTGAGGGTGAAGCTTTCTTT.

There are many counts of this clone. The chain links TRBV10-2 to TRBJ2-3, with no clear D. Per the germline V gene, CDR1 is WSHSY and CDR2 is SAAADI. V lost 5 bases and J 1 base, leaving 4 bases between the germline ends. The length of the CDR3 is 12 residues. CDR3: CASSTGTDTQYF. CDR3 in DNA: TGCGCCAGCAGTACAGGCACAGATACGCAGTATTTT.

The V call is TRBV5-1, the J call TRBJ2-2, with 11 bases fitting TRBD2. The germline V gene has CDR1 SGHRS and CDR2 YFSETQ. V lost 5 bases and J lost 3; bases outside the gene matches: 3. CDR3 size: 15 residues. Here the CDR3 reads CASRTSGGDTGELFF. DNA of the CDR3: TGCGCCAGCAGAACTAGCGGGGGAGACACCGGGGAGCTGTTTTTT.

The V call is TRBV18, the J call TRBJ1-5; 8 bases line up with TRBD1. Unmatched junction bases numbered 8, after V lost 5 bases and J lost 5 bases. The V gene's germline CDR1 is KGHSH and CDR2 LQKENI. This CDR3 is 15 amino acids long. In nucleotides, the CDR3 is TGTGCCAGCTCATTTAATCAGGGGGCGGATCAGCCCCAGCATTTT. It codes for CASSFNQGADQPQHF. The full variable domain, with the rest looked up from reference TRBV18 and TRBJ1-5, is NAGVMQNPRHLVRRRGQEARLRCSPMKGHSHVYWYRQLPEEGLKFMVYLQKENIIDESGMPKERFSAEFPKEGPSILRIQQVVRGDSAAYFCASSFNQGADQPQHFGDGTRLSIL.